This T cell receptor (beta chain) was sequenced in a study of cytomegalovirus exposure and HLA in healthy donors. Study-wide background: Within the Caucasian-associated ancestry cluster were 81% of the roughly 400 genotyped donors. Points from the study as a whole: There were under 200 TCR beta chains listed as cytomegalovirus-associated. The study had only CMV serostatus as immune exposure information.

As for this clone: The target antigen is unknown.

This CDR3 region has 15 residues. Trimming pared 5 bases from V and 0 bases from J, leaving 11 bases between. Germline CDR1 reads MNHEY; CDR2 reads SVGAGI. The PCR made use of 60 Vbeta and 13 Jbeta primers. Some clones are missing from TCRdb's copy, which holds only in-frame ones; the method was immunoSEQ multiplex PCR. The repertoire holds some 100,000 clones, approximately 84% seen once, with 1% to 1.5% in the top ten. The source material was PBMCs. This chain links TRBV6-5 with TRBJ1-3; D is uncertain. This receptor was taken from a girl between 2 and 10 years old in good health and CMV-seropositive. The CDR3 DNA reads as TGTGCCAGCAGTCCAGGAGGGAGCTCTGGAAACACCATATATTTT. It translates to CASSPGGSSGNTIYF.